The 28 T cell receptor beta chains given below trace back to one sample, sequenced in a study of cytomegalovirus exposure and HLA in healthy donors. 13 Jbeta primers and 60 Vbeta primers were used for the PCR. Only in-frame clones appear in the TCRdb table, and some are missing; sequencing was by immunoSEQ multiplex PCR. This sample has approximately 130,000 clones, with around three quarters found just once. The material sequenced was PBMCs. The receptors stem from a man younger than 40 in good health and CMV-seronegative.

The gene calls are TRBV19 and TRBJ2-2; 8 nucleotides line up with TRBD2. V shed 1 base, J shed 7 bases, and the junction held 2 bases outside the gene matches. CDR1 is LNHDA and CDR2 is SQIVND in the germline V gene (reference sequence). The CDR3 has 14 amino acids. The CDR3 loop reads CASSIAGGVGELFF. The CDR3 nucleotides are TGTGCCAGTAGTATAGCGGGGGGGGTCGGGGAGCTGTTTTTT.

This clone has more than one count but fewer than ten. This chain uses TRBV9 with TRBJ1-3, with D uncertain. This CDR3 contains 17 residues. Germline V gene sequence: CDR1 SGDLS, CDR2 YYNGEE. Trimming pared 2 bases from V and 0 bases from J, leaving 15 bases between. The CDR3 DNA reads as TGTGCCAGCAGCGTTAACCTAGATCGGATCTCTGGAAACACCATATATTTT. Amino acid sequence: CASSVNLDRISGNTIYF.

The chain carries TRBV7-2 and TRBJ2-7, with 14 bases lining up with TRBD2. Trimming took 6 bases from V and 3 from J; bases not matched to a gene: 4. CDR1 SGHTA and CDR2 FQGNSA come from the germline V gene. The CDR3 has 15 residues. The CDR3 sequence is CASSGTSGRSYEQYF. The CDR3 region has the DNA TGTGCCAGCAGTGGGACTAGCGGGAGAAGCTACGAGCAGTACTTC.

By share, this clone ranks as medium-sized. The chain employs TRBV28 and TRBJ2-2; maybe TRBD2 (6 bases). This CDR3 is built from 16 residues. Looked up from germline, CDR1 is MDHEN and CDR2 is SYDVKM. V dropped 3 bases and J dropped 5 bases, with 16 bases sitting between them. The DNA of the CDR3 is TGTGCCAGCAGTTTTAGGGGACTTAAAGGTACCGGGGAGCTGTTTTTT. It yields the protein CASSFRGLKGTGELFF. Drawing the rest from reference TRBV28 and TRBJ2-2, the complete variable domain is DVKVTQSSRYLVKRTGEKVFLECVQDMDHENMFWYRQDPGLGLRLIYFSYDVKMKEKGDIPEGYSVSREKKERFSLILESASTNQTSMYLCASSFRGLKGTGELFFGEGSRLTVL.

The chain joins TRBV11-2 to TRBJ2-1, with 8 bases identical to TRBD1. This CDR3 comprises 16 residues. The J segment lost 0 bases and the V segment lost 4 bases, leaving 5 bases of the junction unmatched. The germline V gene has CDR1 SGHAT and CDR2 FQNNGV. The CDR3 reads CASSSRQGSSYNEQFF. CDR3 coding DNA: TGTGCCAGCAGCTCCCGACAGGGGAGCTCCTACAATGAGCAGTTCTTC.

CDR3 sequence (DNA): TGTGCCAGCAGCCCCCGTTTGACAGGGAACACCGGGGAGCTGTTTTTT. This translates into CASSPRLTGNTGELFF. The gene calls are TRBV14 and TRBJ2-2; perhaps TRBD1 as D (6 bases). The CDR3 extends over 16 amino acids. V lost 4 bases and J lost 1, with 13 bases in between. Germline V gene lookup returns CDR1 SGHDN and CDR2 FVKESK.

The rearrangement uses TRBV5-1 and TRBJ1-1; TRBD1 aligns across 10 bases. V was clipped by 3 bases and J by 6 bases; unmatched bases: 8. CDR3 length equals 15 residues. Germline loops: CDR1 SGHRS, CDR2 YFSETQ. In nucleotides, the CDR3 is TGCGCCAGCAGCTCGACAGGGGGCAGTTCTCCTGAAGCTTTCTTT. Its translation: CASSSTGGSSPEAFF.

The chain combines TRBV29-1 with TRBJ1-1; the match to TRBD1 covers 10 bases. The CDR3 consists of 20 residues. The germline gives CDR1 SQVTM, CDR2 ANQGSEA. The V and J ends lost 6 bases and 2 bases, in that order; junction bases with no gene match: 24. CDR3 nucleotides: TGCAGCGTCGGTCCCCTTGGCATGACAGGGGGCCTAGGACCTAACACTGAAGCTTTCTTT. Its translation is CSVGPLGMTGGLGPNTEAFF.

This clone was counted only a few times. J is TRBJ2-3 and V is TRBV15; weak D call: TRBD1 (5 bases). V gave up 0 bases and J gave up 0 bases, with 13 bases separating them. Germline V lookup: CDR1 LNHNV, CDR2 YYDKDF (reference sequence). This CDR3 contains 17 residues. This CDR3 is CATSRDRGSTSTDTQYF. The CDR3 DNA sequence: TGTGCCACCAGCAGAGATAGGGGCAGTACTAGCACAGATACGCAGTATTTT.

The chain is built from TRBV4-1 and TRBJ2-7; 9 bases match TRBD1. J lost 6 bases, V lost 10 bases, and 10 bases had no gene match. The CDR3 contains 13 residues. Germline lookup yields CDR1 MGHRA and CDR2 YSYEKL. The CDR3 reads CATSGRTGVEQYF. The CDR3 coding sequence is TGCGCCACCTCAGGGAGGACAGGGGTCGAGCAGTACTTC.

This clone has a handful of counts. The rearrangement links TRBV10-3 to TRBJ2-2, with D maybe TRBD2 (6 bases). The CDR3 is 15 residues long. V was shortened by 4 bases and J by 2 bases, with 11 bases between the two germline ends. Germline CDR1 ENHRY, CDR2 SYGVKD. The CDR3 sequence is CAISGGTFNTGELFF. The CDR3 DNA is TGTGCCATCAGTGGCGGGACTTTCAACACCGGGGAGCTGTTTTTT.

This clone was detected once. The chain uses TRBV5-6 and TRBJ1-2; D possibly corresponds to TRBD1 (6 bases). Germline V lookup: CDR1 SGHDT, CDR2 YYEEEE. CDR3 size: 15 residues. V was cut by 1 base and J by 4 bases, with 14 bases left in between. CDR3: CASSLRAGVGYGYTF. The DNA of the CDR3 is TGTGCCAGCAGCTTGCGGGCAGGGGTAGGCTATGGCTACACCTTC.

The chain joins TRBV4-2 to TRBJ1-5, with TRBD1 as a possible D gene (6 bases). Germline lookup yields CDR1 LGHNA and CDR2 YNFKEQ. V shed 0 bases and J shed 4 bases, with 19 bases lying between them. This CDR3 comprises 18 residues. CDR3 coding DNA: TGTGCCAGCAGCCAAGATCCCCCGTTGGCAGGGACAAATCAGCCCCAGCATTTT. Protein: CASSQDPPLAGTNQPQHF.

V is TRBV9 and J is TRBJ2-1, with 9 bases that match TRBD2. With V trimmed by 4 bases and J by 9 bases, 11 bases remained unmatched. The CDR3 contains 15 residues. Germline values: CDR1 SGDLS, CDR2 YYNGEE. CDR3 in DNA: TGTGCCAGCAGCCCCCCGGGGCTAGCGGGGACTGAGCAGTTCTTC. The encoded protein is CASSPPGLAGTEQFF.

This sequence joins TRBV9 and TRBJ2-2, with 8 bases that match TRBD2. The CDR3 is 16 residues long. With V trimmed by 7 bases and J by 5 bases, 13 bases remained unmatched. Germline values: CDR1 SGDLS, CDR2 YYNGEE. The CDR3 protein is CASSPPGGKGTGELFF. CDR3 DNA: TGTGCCAGCTCCCCCCCGGGGGGGAAAGGAACCGGGGAGCTGTTTTTT.

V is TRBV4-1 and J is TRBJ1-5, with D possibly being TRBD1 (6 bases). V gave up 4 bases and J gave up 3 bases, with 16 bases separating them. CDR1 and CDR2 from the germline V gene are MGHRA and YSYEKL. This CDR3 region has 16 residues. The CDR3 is CASSPHPTGSNQPQHF. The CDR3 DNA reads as TGCGCCAGCAGCCCCCATCCTACAGGGTCCAATCAGCCCCAGCATTTT.

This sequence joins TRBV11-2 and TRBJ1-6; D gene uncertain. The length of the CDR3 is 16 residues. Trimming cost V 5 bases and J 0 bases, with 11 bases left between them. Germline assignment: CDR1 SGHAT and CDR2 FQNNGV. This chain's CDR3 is CASSPSPSSYNSPLHF. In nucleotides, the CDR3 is TGTGCCAGCAGCCCAAGCCCAAGCTCCTATAATTCACCCCTCCACTTT.

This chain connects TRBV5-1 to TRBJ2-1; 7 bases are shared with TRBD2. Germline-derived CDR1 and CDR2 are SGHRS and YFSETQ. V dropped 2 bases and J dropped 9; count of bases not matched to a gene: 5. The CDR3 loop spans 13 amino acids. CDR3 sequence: CASSFPGGSEQFF. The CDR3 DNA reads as TGCGCCAGCAGCTTCCCGGGGGGTAGTGAGCAGTTCTTC.

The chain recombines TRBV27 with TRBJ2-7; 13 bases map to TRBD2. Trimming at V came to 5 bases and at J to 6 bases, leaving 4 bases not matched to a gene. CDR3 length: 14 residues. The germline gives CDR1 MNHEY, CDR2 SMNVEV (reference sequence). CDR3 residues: CASSGTSGGAEQYF. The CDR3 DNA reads TGTGCCAGCAGTGGAACTAGCGGGGGGGCCGAGCAGTACTTC.

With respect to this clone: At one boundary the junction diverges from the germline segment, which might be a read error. In DNA, the CDR3 is TGTGCCATCAGTGACAGGGACAATCGGCCCCAGCATTTT. This translates into CAISDRDNRPQHF. The rearrangement links TRBV10-3 to TRBJ1-5, with D tentatively TRBD1 (6 bases). The CDR3 loop spans 13 amino acids. The germline gives CDR1 ENHRY, CDR2 SYGVKD.

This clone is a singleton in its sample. The CDR3 region is CASSIALGLAGFTYEQYF. The CDR3, as DNA: TGTGCCAGTAGTATCGCGTTAGGGCTAGCGGGCTTTACCTACGAGCAGTACTTC. The chain carries TRBV19 and TRBJ2-7; 8 positions agree with TRBD2. This CDR3 has 18 residues. From germline, CDR1 is LNHDA and CDR2 SQIVND (reference sequence). The V gene end was trimmed by 3 bases and the J gene end by 2 bases; junction bases not matched to a gene: 15.

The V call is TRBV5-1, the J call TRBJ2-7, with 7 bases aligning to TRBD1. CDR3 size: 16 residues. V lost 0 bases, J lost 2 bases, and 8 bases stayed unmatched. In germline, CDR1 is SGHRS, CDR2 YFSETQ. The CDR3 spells CASSLESPTGTYEQYF. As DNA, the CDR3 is TGCGCCAGCAGCTTGGAATCCCCGACAGGGACCTACGAGCAGTACTTC.

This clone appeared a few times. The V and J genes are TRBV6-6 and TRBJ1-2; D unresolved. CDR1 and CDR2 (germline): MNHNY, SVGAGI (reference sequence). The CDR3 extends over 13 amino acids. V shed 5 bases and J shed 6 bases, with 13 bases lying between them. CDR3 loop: CASSRGLGHGYTF. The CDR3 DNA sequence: TGTGCCAGCAGTCGGGGTCTCGGACATGGCTACACCTTC.

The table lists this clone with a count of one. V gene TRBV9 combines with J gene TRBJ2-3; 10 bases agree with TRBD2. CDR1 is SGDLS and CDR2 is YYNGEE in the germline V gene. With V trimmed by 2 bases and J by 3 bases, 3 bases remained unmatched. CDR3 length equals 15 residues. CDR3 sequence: CASSVLAGATDTQYF. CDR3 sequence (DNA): TGTGCCAGCAGCGTGCTAGCGGGGGCAACAGATACGCAGTATTTT.

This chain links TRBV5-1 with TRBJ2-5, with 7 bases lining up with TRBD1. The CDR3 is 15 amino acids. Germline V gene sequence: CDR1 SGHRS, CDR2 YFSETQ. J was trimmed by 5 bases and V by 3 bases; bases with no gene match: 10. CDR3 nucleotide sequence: TGCGCCAGCAGCTCGTCAACAGGGGCGTCGGAGACCCAGTACTTC. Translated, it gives CASSSSTGASETQYF.

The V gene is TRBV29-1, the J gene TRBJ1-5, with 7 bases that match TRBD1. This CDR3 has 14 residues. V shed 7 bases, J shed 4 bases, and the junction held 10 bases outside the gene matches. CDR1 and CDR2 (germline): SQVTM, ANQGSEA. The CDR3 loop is CSAVERGLNQPQHF. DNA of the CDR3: TGCAGCGCCGTGGAAAGGGGGCTAAATCAGCCCCAGCATTTT.

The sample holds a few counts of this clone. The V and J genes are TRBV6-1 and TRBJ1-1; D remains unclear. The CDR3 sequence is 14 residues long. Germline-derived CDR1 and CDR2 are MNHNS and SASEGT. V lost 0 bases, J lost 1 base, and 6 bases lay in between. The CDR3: CASSEARGNTEAFF. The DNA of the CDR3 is TGTGCCAGCAGTGAAGCGCGCGGGAACACTGAAGCTTTCTTT.

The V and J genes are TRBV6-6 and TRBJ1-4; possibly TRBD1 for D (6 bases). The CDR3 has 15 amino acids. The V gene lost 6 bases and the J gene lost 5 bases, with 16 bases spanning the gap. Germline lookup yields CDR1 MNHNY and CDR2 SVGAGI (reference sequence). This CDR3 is CASSFDRSENEKLFF. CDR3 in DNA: TGTGCCAGCAGCTTCGACAGGTCGGAAAATGAAAAACTGTTTTTT.